This T cell receptor beta chain was found in a study of shared clonotypes between healthy human individuals. Study-level results: Generally, naive subsets (rather than memory subsets) showed larger estimated richness.

Clones were sequenced by immunoSEQ multiplex PCR, and TCRdb holds only the in-frame ones, with some missing. The sample consists of 2.3 million or so clones, more than 85% of them appearing once. Germline CDR1 and CDR2: MGHRA and YSYEKL. CDR3 length equals 20 residues. Between the trimmed V and J ends, which lost 8 bases and 0 bases, there was a span of 29 bases. Healthy HIV-negative adults with no recent acute infections or vaccinations were recruited as donors. On this clone itself: Its antigen is unknown.

This TCR was recovered from a man younger than 35 in good health. Some clones in this sample may be carry-over from other donors' samples. This rearrangement joins TRBV4-1 to TRBJ1-5, with TRBD1 as a possible D gene (5 bases). Sample: naive CD4+ T cells from PBMCs. Subset reported: CD45RA+ positively selected. CDR3 region: CASASNPPEGRIYSNQPQHF. The DNA of the CDR3 is TGCGCCAGCGCCAGCAACCCTCCGGAGGGGCGAATTTATAGCAATCAGCCCCAGCATTTT.